The present T cell receptor beta chain was sequenced within a study of long-term antiretroviral therapy in people with HIV. Between the trimmed V and J ends, which lost 3 bases and 9 bases, there was a span of 9 bases. Germline assignment: CDR1 LNHDA and CDR2 SQIVND (reference sequence). This CDR3 has 12 residues. The assay, immunoSEQ v3.0, was run at survey level. The repertoire was sequenced with immunoSEQ multiplex PCR; TCRdb's copy has only in-frame clones and lacks some. Seen here are about 20,000 clones, more than 85% observed once, and the top ten hold 7.3%. This rearrangement joins TRBV19 to TRBJ2-1; D is unclear. The sequence was collected from a woman aged 45-59 years with HIV. The source was unsorted PBMCs, collected 4.4 years after starting antiretroviral therapy. CDR3 bases: TGTGCCAGTAGTATCTCAATGGGTGAGCAGTTCTTC. Its translation is CASSISMGEQFF.